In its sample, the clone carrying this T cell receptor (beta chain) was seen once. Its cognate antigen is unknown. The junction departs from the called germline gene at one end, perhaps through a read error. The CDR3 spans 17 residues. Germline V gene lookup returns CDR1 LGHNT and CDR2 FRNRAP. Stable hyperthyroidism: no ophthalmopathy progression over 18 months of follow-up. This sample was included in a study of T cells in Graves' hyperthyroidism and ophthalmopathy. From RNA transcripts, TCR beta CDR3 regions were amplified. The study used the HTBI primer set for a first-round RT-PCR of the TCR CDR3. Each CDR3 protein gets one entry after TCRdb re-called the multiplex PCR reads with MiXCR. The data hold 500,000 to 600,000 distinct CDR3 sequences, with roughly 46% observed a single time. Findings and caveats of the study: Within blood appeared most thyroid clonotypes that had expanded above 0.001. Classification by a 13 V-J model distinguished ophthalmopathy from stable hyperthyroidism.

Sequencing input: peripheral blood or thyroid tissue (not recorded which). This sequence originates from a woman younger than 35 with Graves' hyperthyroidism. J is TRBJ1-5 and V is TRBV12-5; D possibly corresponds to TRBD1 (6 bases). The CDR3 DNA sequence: TGTGCTAGAGGTTTGGAACAAGGCAGGGGAATCGGCCAGCCCCAGCATTTT. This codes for CARGLEQGRGIGQPQHF.